This note documents a single T cell receptor beta chain sequence. Germline trimming cut 4 bases from V and 2 bases from J; bases unmatched to any gene: 16. The length of the CDR3 is 18 residues. CDR1 and CDR2 from the germline V gene are SGHTS and YDEGEE. This sample was taken from a study of control samples from healthy donors and cancer patients. Sequenced by immunoSEQ multiplex PCR; TCRdb stores in-frame clones only, minus some. The data contain some 87,000 clones, about 79% of them singletons. J is TRBJ2-5 and V is TRBV5-8; 8 nucleotides line up with TRBD2. Sequenced material: PBMCs. This TCR came from a man aged 60 to 75 with head and neck cancer. The CDR3 DNA follows: TGTGCCAGCAGCGGTTCCTTGGCCGTAGCGGGGCCACAAGAGACCCAGTACTTC. Its translation: CASSGSLAVAGPQETQYF. The complete variable domain, with remaining parts taken from reference TRBV5-8 and TRBJ2-5, reads EAGVTQSPTHLIKTRGQQATLRCSPISGHTSVYWYQQALGLGLQFLLWYDEGEERNRGNFPPRFSGRQFPNYSSELNVNALELEDSALYLCASSGSLAVAGPQETQYFGPGTRLLVL.